This T cell receptor (beta chain) was identified during a study of control samples from healthy donors and cancer patients. Method: immunoSEQ multiplex PCR; TCRdb's copy keeps in-frame clones and lacks some. The profile shows 190,000 or so clones, over 85% of them singletons. This CDR3 has 19 residues. V lost 4 bases, J lost 4 bases, and 29 bases lay in between. Germline V CDR1 and CDR2: SGHTS, YDEGEE. The sequence was obtained from a man between 18 and 35 years old in good health. The sequenced material came from blood. This chain links TRBV5-8 with TRBJ2-5; D may be TRBD1 or TRBD2 (6 bases each). The CDR3 sequence: CASSPWGRQGPYKGETQYF. For the CDR3, the DNA is TGTGCCAGCAGCCCGTGGGGGAGGCAGGGGCCGTACAAGGGAGAGACCCAGTACTTC.